This T cell receptor beta chain was recovered during a study of T cell responses to AZD1222 COVID-19 vaccine. Study conclusions and caveats: Clonal diversity was possibly underestimated; the donors were predominantly white British and more often female. Baseline testing showed seropositivity in only five or six AZD1222 recipients.

The CDR3 length is 17 residues. The germline V gene encodes CDR1 KGHSH and CDR2 LQKENI. Trimming removed 2 bases at V and 1 base at J, with 15 bases between. This clone was found a few times. Its antigen remains unidentified. Measured with immunoSEQ multiplex PCR; TCRdb has only the in-frame clones, and not every one. The table has about 140,000 clones, about 89% seen once. The gene calls are TRBV18 and TRBJ2-4; D uncertain. This clonotype originated in an adult in good health. The sequences come from peripheral blood, collected on day 0 of AZD1222 vaccination. In DNA form, the CDR3 reads TGTGCCAGCTCACCATATGGGTTCGATACGGCCAAAAACATTCAGTACTTC. As protein: CASSPYGFDTAKNIQYF. Filled out from reference TRBV18 and TRBJ2-4, the complete variable domain reads NAGVMQNPRHLVRRRGQEARLRCSPMKGHSHVYWYRQLPEEGLKFMVYLQKENIIDESGMPKERFSAEFPKEGPSILRIQQVVRGDSAAYFCASSPYGFDTAKNIQYFGAGTRLSVL.